This is a list of T cell receptor beta chains from one sample in a study of T-cell reconstitution after alpha-beta-depleted transplantation in children. TCRdb redid the calling of the PCR reads with MiXCR, one entry per CDR3 protein. The top ten clones hold less than 25% of a sample with 250,000 to 300,000 distinct CDR3 sequences, around a tenth of them seen once. Sequencing used peripheral blood, obtained 180 days after TCRalphabeta/CD19-depleted stem cell transplant. The receptors come from a male patient aged 2-10 years who had a stem cell transplant for chronic granulomatous disease, so the T cells may come from the graft donor. Both conserved end residues are part of each CDR3. The order of the fields is clone size, D gene, J gene, V gene, CDR3 DNA, CDR3 protein. D genes are given only for firm matches. Clone size is shown for a subset of rows, as once, few, many or a class of expanded clone.

clone size: many
D gene: .
J gene: TRBJ2-7
V gene: TRBV12-3/TRBV12-4
CDR3 DNA: TGTGCCAGCAGTTTACCCCCCTCCTACGAGCAGTACTTC
CDR3 protein: CASSLPPSYEQYF

clone size: many
D gene: .
J gene: TRBJ2-6
V gene: TRBV5-1
CDR3 DNA: TGCGCCAGCAGTTTGTCCGGCACACTCACCTCTGGGGCCAACGTCCTGACTTTC
CDR3 protein: CASSLSGTLTSGANVLTF

clone size: many
D gene: TRBD2
J gene: TRBJ2-5
V gene: TRBV7-3
CDR3 DNA: TGTGCCAGCAGCTTAGCTAGCGGGGGGGCCCAGCAAGAGACCCAGTACTTC
CDR3 protein: CASSLASGGAQQETQYF

clone size: many
D gene: .
J gene: TRBJ1-5
V gene: TRBV5-6
CDR3 DNA: TGTGCCAGCAGCTTTGCGGGGGGGAGGCAGCCCCAGCATTTT
CDR3 protein: CASSFAGGRQPQHF

clone size: many
D gene: .
J gene: TRBJ2-7
V gene: TRBV29-1
CDR3 DNA: TGCAGCGTTGCCGACCGGGACGTGGGCTCCTACGAGCAGTACTTC
CDR3 protein: CSVADRDVGSYEQYF

clone size: many
D gene: .
J gene: TRBJ2-3
V gene: TRBV5-4
CDR3 DNA: TGTGCCAGCAGCCCCGGGACTTATGTCACAGATACGCAGTATTTT
CDR3 protein: CASSPGTYVTDTQYF

clone size: many
D gene: .
J gene: TRBJ1-3
V gene: TRBV28
CDR3 DNA: TGTGCCAGCAGTACACGGGAGTTCTCTGGAAACACCATATATTTT
CDR3 protein: CASSTREFSGNTIYF

clone size: many
D gene: .
J gene: TRBJ2-6
V gene: TRBV19
CDR3 DNA: TGTGCCAGTGACTCTGGGGCCAACGTCCTGACTTTC
CDR3 protein: CASDSGANVLTF

clone size: many
D gene: TRBD2
J gene: TRBJ2-1
V gene: TRBV11-2
CDR3 DNA: TGTGCCAGCAGATCATTAGCGGGCCTCCGGCGCAATGAGCAGTTCTTC
CDR3 protein: CASRSLAGLRRNEQFF

clone size: many
D gene: TRBD2
J gene: TRBJ2-1
V gene: TRBV12-3/TRBV12-4
CDR3 DNA: TGTGCCAGCAGTTTAGGGGGGAGGCGGGAGGGCCGGTTCTTC
CDR3 protein: CASSLGGRREGRFF

clone size: many
D gene: .
J gene: TRBJ2-7
V gene: TRBV20-1
CDR3 DNA: TGCAGTGCCGGAAGACTAGGATACTCCTACGAGCAGTACTTC
CDR3 protein: CSAGRLGYSYEQYF

clone size: many
D gene: TRBD1
J gene: TRBJ2-1
V gene: TRBV29-1
CDR3 DNA: TGCAGCGTTGAAGAGGTCCGGGACAGAGCTTACAATGAGCAGTTCTTC
CDR3 protein: CSVEEVRDRAYNEQFF

clone size: many
D gene: TRBD1
J gene: TRBJ1-2
V gene: TRBV20-1
CDR3 DNA: TGCAGTGCTAGACAGGGGGGGCCGCTCTATGGCTACACCTTC
CDR3 protein: CSARQGGPLYGYTF

clone size: many
D gene: TRBD1
J gene: TRBJ2-7
V gene: TRBV29-1
CDR3 DNA: TGCAGCGTTGGAGGGGGCGGCGGAACTTACTACGAGCAGTACTTC
CDR3 protein: CSVGGGGGTYYEQYF

clone size: many
D gene: .
J gene: TRBJ2-3
V gene: TRBV20-1
CDR3 DNA: TGCAGTGCCGGTGGTGGGACTCGCACAGATACGCAGTATTTT
CDR3 protein: CSAGGGTRTDTQYF

clone size: many
D gene: .
J gene: TRBJ1-2
V gene: TRBV5-5
CDR3 DNA: TGTGCCAGCAGCTTGGCCAATGGCTATGGCTACACCTTC
CDR3 protein: CASSLANGYGYTF

clone size: .
D gene: .
J gene: TRBJ2-1
V gene: TRBV5-1
CDR3 DNA: TGCGCCAGCAGCTTGTTAAGCGAAAGCTCCTACAATGAGCAGTTCTTC
CDR3 protein: CASSLLSESSYNEQFF

clone size: .
D gene: .
J gene: TRBJ2-4
V gene: TRBV20-1
CDR3 DNA: TGCAGTGCTAGAGAGTTCACCAGAGCCAAAAACATTCAGTACTTC
CDR3 protein: CSAREFTRAKNIQYF

clone size: many
D gene: TRBD1
J gene: TRBJ2-1
V gene: TRBV5-1
CDR3 DNA: TGCGCCAGCAGCTCCGGACAGGGCTATGAGCAGTTCTTC
CDR3 protein: CASSSGQGYEQFF

clone size: few
D gene: TRBD1
J gene: TRBJ2-6
V gene: TRBV28
CDR3 DNA: TGTGCCAGCAGCGGGGACAGGGTCGGGGCCAACGTCCTGACTTTC
CDR3 protein: CASSGDRVGANVLTF

clone size: few
D gene: .
J gene: TRBJ2-3
V gene: TRBV24-1
CDR3 DNA: TGTGCCACCAGTGATTCCCAGTCCACAGATACGCAGTATTTT
CDR3 protein: CATSDSQSTDTQYF

clone size: many
D gene: TRBD2
J gene: TRBJ2-1
V gene: TRBV3-1
CDR3 DNA: TGTGCCAGCAGCCAAGAGGCTAGCGGGAGGGCCTCCTACAATGAGCAGTTCTTC
CDR3 protein: CASSQEASGRASYNEQFF

clone size: .
D gene: .
J gene: TRBJ2-7
V gene: TRBV10-3
CDR3 DNA: TGTGCCATCAGTAGGGAGAGGGTAGTCAATTTAGGGTCCTACGAGCAGTACTTC
CDR3 protein: CAISRERVVNLGSYEQYF

clone size: many
D gene: .
J gene: TRBJ2-1
V gene: TRBV5-1
CDR3 DNA: TGCGCCAGCAGCTTGTGGCCCCAGACTCGAACTTCCTACAATGAGCAGTTCTTC
CDR3 protein: CASSLWPQTRTSYNEQFF

clone size: many
D gene: TRBD2
J gene: TRBJ2-7
V gene: TRBV5-1
CDR3 DNA: TGCGCCAGCAGCTTGGCCCCGAGCGGGGAACCCTACGAGCAGTACTTC
CDR3 protein: CASSLAPSGEPYEQYF

clone size: many
D gene: .
J gene: TRBJ1-2
V gene: TRBV27
CDR3 DNA: TGTGCCAGCAGTCTCAGAGTTGGCAGGCCTAATGGCTACACCTTC
CDR3 protein: CASSLRVGRPNGYTF

clone size: many
D gene: .
J gene: TRBJ2-7
V gene: TRBV20-1
CDR3 DNA: TGCAGTGCTAGAGCGGGATCGGACGAGCAGTACTTC
CDR3 protein: CSARAGSDEQYF

clone size: many
D gene: TRBD2
J gene: TRBJ2-7
V gene: TRBV5-1
CDR3 DNA: TGCGCCAGCAGCCTAGAGCGGGAGCCGTACTACGAGCAGTACTTC
CDR3 protein: CASSLEREPYYEQYF

clone size: many
D gene: TRBD1
J gene: TRBJ2-7
V gene: TRBV27
CDR3 DNA: TGTGCCAGCACCAGGACAGGGTTCTCCTACGAGCAGTACTTC
CDR3 protein: CASTRTGFSYEQYF

clone size: few
D gene: TRBD2
J gene: TRBJ2-7
V gene: TRBV20-1
CDR3 DNA: TGCAGTGCTAGGGCCGTTACTAAGCGGGGCCGCTACGAGCAGTACTTC
CDR3 protein: CSARAVTKRGRYEQYF

clone size: many
D gene: TRBD1
J gene: TRBJ1-1
V gene: TRBV29-1
CDR3 DNA: TGCAGCGTCGAAAAGACAGGGGTGAACACTGAAGCTTTCTTT
CDR3 protein: CSVEKTGVNTEAFF

clone size: many
D gene: TRBD1
J gene: TRBJ2-7
V gene: TRBV7-9
CDR3 DNA: TGTGCCAGCAGCCAAACGGGACAGGGCTCCGAGCAGTACTTC
CDR3 protein: CASSQTGQGSEQYF

clone size: .
D gene: TRBD1
J gene: TRBJ2-2
V gene: TRBV4-2
CDR3 DNA: TGTGCCAGCAGCCAGCCCCGGCAGGGGGCGTCCTCCGGGGAGCTGTTTTTT
CDR3 protein: CASSQPRQGASSGELFF

clone size: .
D gene: .
J gene: TRBJ2-3
V gene: TRBV18
CDR3 DNA: TGTGCCAGCTCAGGCCTCTCGCGGGGCATGAATACGCAGTATTTT
CDR3 protein: CASSGLSRGMNTQYF

clone size: many
D gene: .
J gene: TRBJ2-5
V gene: TRBV5-1
CDR3 DNA: TGCGCCAGCAGCGTGTCGATGGTTCAAGAGACCCAGTACTTC
CDR3 protein: CASSVSMVQETQYF

clone size: many
D gene: .
J gene: TRBJ1-2
V gene: TRBV7-9
CDR3 DNA: TGTGCCAGCAGCTTAGAGGGACGGCACTATGGCTACACCTTC
CDR3 protein: CASSLEGRHYGYTF

clone size: many
D gene: TRBD1
J gene: TRBJ2-1
V gene: TRBV12-3/TRBV12-4
CDR3 DNA: TGTGCCAGCAGTTCCCGACAGGGTGCTTACAATGAGCAGTTCTTC
CDR3 protein: CASSSRQGAYNEQFF

clone size: many
D gene: TRBD2
J gene: TRBJ2-1
V gene: TRBV5-1
CDR3 DNA: TGCGCCAGCCGCCGACCGGGACTAGCGGGAGTCTATGAGCAGTTCTTC
CDR3 protein: CASRRPGLAGVYEQFF

clone size: many
D gene: TRBD2
J gene: TRBJ2-1
V gene: TRBV7-6
CDR3 DNA: TGTGCCAGCAGCTCCCGACTAGCGGGAACCTGGACACCGCACAATGAGCAGTTCTTC
CDR3 protein: CASSSRLAGTWTPHNEQFF

clone size: many
D gene: .
J gene: TRBJ2-7
V gene: TRBV5-6
CDR3 DNA: TGTGCCAGCAGCTTAGTGAAGAGGGAGCAGTACTTC
CDR3 protein: CASSLVKREQYF